Listed below are T cell receptor beta chains from one sample, sequenced in a study of T cell responses to AZD1222 COVID-19 vaccine. The protocol was immunoSEQ multiplex PCR, while the TCRdb copy is restricted to in-frame clones and leaves out a portion. The sample records 150,000 to 200,000 clones, 87% being singletons. The sample in question was peripheral blood, obtained on day 0 of AZD1222 vaccination. The receptors derive from an adult in good health. The CDR3 runs from the conserved cysteine through the conserved F or W. D genes are given only for firm matches. Part of the rows lack a size; the others show once, few, many or a class for expanded clones.

CDR3 protein	CDR3 DNA	V gene	clone size	D gene	J gene
CASSTDISSDEQYF	TGTGCCAGTAGTACGGATATATCGAGTGACGAGCAGTACTTC	TRBV19	-	-	TRBJ2-7
CASSQETGLYNSPLHF	TGTGCCAGCAGCCAAGAGACAGGTCTTTATAATTCACCCCTCCACTTT	TRBV3-1/TRBV3-2	-	-	TRBJ1-6
CSVSPHSGRWNTEAFF	TGCAGCGTTTCCCCCCACTCTGGCAGGTGGAACACTGAAGCTTTCTTT	TRBV29-1	-	-	TRBJ1-1
CASSVSSNTGELFF	TGTGCCAGCAGTGTGTCTTCTAACACCGGGGAGCTGTTTTTT	TRBV2	once	-	TRBJ2-2
CSGQTTGWVNTEAFF	TGCAGCGGCCAGACGACAGGATGGGTGAACACTGAAGCTTTCTTT	TRBV29-1	-	-	TRBJ1-1
CASSTRTGVIQETQYF	TGTGCCAGCAGCACGCGGACAGGGGTGATACAAGAGACCCAGTACTTC	TRBV11-2	-	TRBD1	TRBJ2-5
CASSYAGLGETQYF	TGTGCCAGCAGTTACGCGGGCCTGGGGGAGACCCAGTACTTC	TRBV6-5	-	-	TRBJ2-5
CASSRQGARSPLHF	TGTGCCAGCAGTAGACAGGGGGCTAGGTCACCCCTCCACTTT	TRBV6-4	-	TRBD1	TRBJ1-6
CASSPYPRGSGNTEAFF	TGTGCCAGCTCACCTTATCCCAGGGGCTCCGGGAACACTGAAGCTTTCTTT	TRBV18	-	-	TRBJ1-1
CSVEDGREASYEQYF	TGCAGCGTTGAAGATGGGCGGGAGGCCTCCTACGAGCAGTACTTC	TRBV29-1	-	TRBD2	TRBJ2-7
CAINADQNTEAFF	TGTGCCATCAATGCCGACCAGAACACTGAAGCTTTCTTT	TRBV10-3	-	-	TRBJ1-1
CASRPDNSYEQYF	TGCGCCAGCAGACCTGACAACTCCTACGAGCAGTACTTC	TRBV5-1	once	-	TRBJ2-7
CASSPATGGYGYTF	TGTGCCAGCTCACCGGCTACAGGGGGCTATGGCTACACCTTC	TRBV18	-	TRBD1	TRBJ1-2
CASSTVAGVITDTQYF	TGTGCCAGCAGCACCGTAGCGGGAGTCATCACAGATACGCAGTATTTT	TRBV7-6	-	TRBD2	TRBJ2-3
CASREAGTYEQYF	TGTGCCAGCAGGGAGGCGGGGACCTACGAGCAGTACTTC	TRBV7-2	-	-	TRBJ2-7
CASSEKVAGGPRTGNEQFF	TGTGCCAGCAGTGAAAAGGTGGCGGGAGGGCCCCGAACCGGCAATGAGCAGTTCTTC	TRBV6-1	-	TRBD2	TRBJ2-1
CASKRQGPANYGYTF	TGTGCCAGTAAACGACAGGGGCCAGCTAACTATGGCTACACCTTC	TRBV19	once	TRBD1	TRBJ1-2
CASSLAKVAGGPLDTQYF	TGCGCCAGCAGCTTGGCCAAGGTAGCGGGAGGGCCTCTAGATACGCAGTATTTT	TRBV5-1	-	TRBD2	TRBJ2-3
CASSPRVQNEKLFF	TGTGCCAGCAGCCCGAGGGTCCAGAATGAAAAACTGTTTTTT	TRBV7-9	-	-	TRBJ1-4
CASSEMIAGSAYEQYF	TGTGCCAGCAGTGAAATGATAGCGGGCTCCGCCTACGAGCAGTACTTC	TRBV6-1	-	TRBD2	TRBJ2-7
CASSPLPWGNQPQHF	TGTGCCAGCAGCCCTCTCCCCTGGGGCAATCAGCCCCAGCATTTT	TRBV7-6	once	-	TRBJ1-5
CASSPQGQGLLNYNEQFF	TGTGCCAGCTCACCACAGGGTCAGGGGCTACTGAACTACAATGAGCAGTTCTTC	TRBV18	once	-	TRBJ2-1
CASTVLGELDYGYTF	TGTGCCAGTACTGTCCTTGGGGAGCTGGACTATGGCTACACCTTC	TRBV19	-	-	TRBJ1-2
CAISEGTGINQPQHF	TGTGCCATCAGTGAGGGGACAGGGATTAATCAGCCCCAGCATTTT	TRBV10-3	-	TRBD1	TRBJ1-5
CASTRQGARYEQYF	TGCGCCAGCACCAGACAGGGAGCAAGGTACGAGCAGTACTTC	TRBV10-2	-	TRBD1	TRBJ2-7
CASSAGTSGSRSYNEQFF	TGTGCCAGCAGCGCCGGGACTAGCGGGAGTAGGTCCTACAATGAGCAGTTCTTC	TRBV7-9	-	TRBD2	TRBJ2-1
CASTDSGQTWGGYTF	TGCGCCAGCACCGATTCGGGACAAACCTGGGGTGGCTACACCTTC	TRBV5-1	-	-	TRBJ1-2
CASSYRGTTGEQYF	TGTGCCAGCAGTTACCGCGGGACTACTGGGGAGCAGTACTTC	TRBV6-5	-	TRBD2	TRBJ2-7
CASSPPGGYGYTF	TGTGCCAGCAGTCCCCCCGGGGGGTATGGCTACACCTTC	TRBV28	-	-	TRBJ1-2
CASRGLARYNEQFF	TGTGCCAGTAGAGGCCTAGCGCGTTACAATGAGCAGTTCTTC	TRBV19	-	-	TRBJ2-1
CASSLVPREGQETQYF	TGTGCCAGCAGCTTAGTCCCCAGGGAGGGGCAAGAGACCCAGTACTTC	TRBV7-9	-	TRBD2	TRBJ2-5
CASQGGPGTGELFF	TGCGCCAGCCAGGGGGGCCCGGGAACCGGGGAGCTGTTTTTT	TRBV23-1	-	-	TRBJ2-2
CASSPRTGYEQYF	TGTGCCAGCAGCCCCCGGACAGGCTACGAGCAGTACTTC	TRBV9	-	TRBD1	TRBJ2-7
CASSGQGNSYEQYF	TGTGCCAGCAGCGGACAGGGGAACTCCTACGAGCAGTACTTC	TRBV27	-	TRBD1	TRBJ2-7
CSVEKSGSYEQYF	TGCAGCGTTGAAAAAAGCGGTTCCTACGAGCAGTACTTC	TRBV29-1	-	-	TRBJ2-7
CASSQDLNSPLHF	TGTGCCAGCAGCCAAGATCTTAATTCACCCCTCCACTTT	TRBV3-1/TRBV3-2	-	-	TRBJ1-6
CASSLTVTGGPENGYTF	TGTGCCAGCAGCTTAACTGTGACAGGGGGCCCGGAGAATGGCTACACCTTC	TRBV7-3	-	TRBD1	TRBJ1-2
CASSMAGNEKLFF	TGTGCCAGTAGTATGGCAGGGAATGAAAAACTGTTTTTT	TRBV19	once	-	TRBJ1-4
CSASRGGSLGEQFF	TGCAGTGCTAGTCGCGGAGGGTCCCTCGGTGAGCAGTTCTTC	TRBV20-1	-	-	TRBJ2-1
CASSGTGGRTDTQYF	TGTGCCAGTAGTGGGACAGGGGGCCGCACAGATACGCAGTATTTT	TRBV19	-	TRBD1	TRBJ2-3
CASSLARGVAEAFF	TGTGCCAGCAGCTTGGCCAGGGGGGTCGCTGAAGCTTTCTTT	TRBV5-5	-	TRBD1	TRBJ1-1
CASSQRDGNTIYF	TGTGCCAGCAGTCAAAGGGACGGAAACACCATATATTTT	TRBV6-5	few	-	TRBJ1-3
CASSLANFAEAFF	TGTGCCAGCAGCTTGGCCAATTTTGCTGAAGCTTTCTTT	TRBV5-4	-	-	TRBJ1-1
CATNDRGNQPQHF	TGTGCCACCAATGACAGGGGCAATCAGCCCCAGCATTTT	TRBV12-3/TRBV12-4	-	TRBD1	TRBJ1-5
CASSLWTSSLEQYF	TGTGCCAGCAGCTTATGGACTAGCTCCTTGGAGCAGTACTTC	TRBV7-9	-	TRBD2	TRBJ2-7
CASSGGGRETQYF	TGTGCCAGTAGTGGGGGGGGCAGGGAGACCCAGTACTTC	TRBV19	-	-	TRBJ2-5
CASRPKDPDEYQETQYF	TGTGCAAGTCGCCCTAAGGACCCTGACGAGTACCAAGAGACCCAGTACTTC	TRBV12-2	-	-	TRBJ2-5
CASRTSGLTDTQYF	TGCGCCAGCAGGACTAGCGGACTCACAGATACGCAGTATTTT	TRBV5-1	-	TRBD2	TRBJ2-3
CASSPQGGAAGNTIYF	TGTGCCAGCAGCCCACAGGGTGGGGCGGCTGGAAACACCATATATTTT	TRBV25-1	once	-	TRBJ1-3
CASSLALGRANNEQFF	TGTGCCAGCAGCTTAGCGCTCGGGAGGGCCAACAATGAGCAGTTCTTC	TRBV7-8	-	TRBD2	TRBJ2-1
CASTIPRGYEQFF	TGTGCCAGCACCATCCCCCGAGGGTACGAGCAGTTCTTC	TRBV12-3/TRBV12-4	-	-	TRBJ2-1
CASSLVGPVYNEQFF	TGTGCCAGCAGCTTAGTTGGTCCGGTCTACAATGAGCAGTTCTTC	TRBV7-9	-	-	TRBJ2-1
CAWSDGGGTYEQYF	TGTGCCTGGAGTGACGGCGGGGGGACCTACGAGCAGTACTTC	TRBV30	-	TRBD2	TRBJ2-7
CASSYSKTVNYGYTF	TGTGCCAGCAGTTACTCGAAAACGGTTAACTATGGCTACACCTTC	TRBV6-5	-	-	TRBJ1-2
CASGTVIYGYTF	TGTGCCAGCGGGACGGTGATATATGGCTACACCTTC	TRBV5-6	-	-	TRBJ1-2
CASSHDPYNEQFF	TGTGCCAGCTCACACGACCCCTACAATGAGCAGTTCTTC	TRBV18	-	-	TRBJ2-1